The 19 T cell receptor beta chains below all came from one sample that was sequenced in a study of blood T cell repertoires in COVID-19. Sequencing used immunoSEQ multiplex PCR; TCRdb keeps in-frame clones, though not all of them. The data contain hundreds of thousands of clones, approximately 84% of them singletons. Material: PBMCs or T cells enriched from blood (not recorded which). These receptors came from a man aged 30 to 39 who had recovered from COVID-19.

The chain has TRBV29-1 and TRBJ2-1; 8 bases line up with TRBD1. Germline V lookup: CDR1 SQVTM, CDR2 ANQGSEA. V dropped 4 bases and J dropped 6; count of bases not matched to a gene: 8. CDR3 length: 14 amino acids. The CDR3 coding sequence is TGCAGCGTTGTTGGGCAGGGGGCTTCCAATGAGCAGTTCTTC. Translating gives CSVVGQGASNEQFF.

This chain connects TRBV3-1 (or the pseudogene TRBV3-2) to TRBJ2-3; D gene unclear. CDR3 length: 14 amino acids. CDR1 and CDR2 from the germline V gene are LGHDT and YNNKEL (reference sequence). V was pared by 0 bases and J by 2 bases, with 6 bases between. The CDR3 protein is CASSQDLVTDTQYF. The CDR3 bases are TGTGCCAGCAGCCAAGATCTTGTCACAGATACGCAGTATTTT.

This sequence joins TRBV7-9 and TRBJ1-1, with TRBD1 matching 8 bases. V shed 5 bases and J 1 base; nucleotides not matched to a gene: 12. Germline V gives CDR1 SEHNR, CDR2 FQNEAQ (reference sequence). The CDR3 extends over 17 amino acids. DNA of the CDR3: TGTGCCAGCAGCGCTCTCAGGGGGCGTCAAGGGAACACTGAAGCTTTCTTT. Residues: CASSALRGRQGNTEAFF.

This clone has just a few counts. Here the CDR3 DNA reads TGCGCCAGCAGCATCCGATCCGGACAGCAAGAGACCCAGTACTTC. Amino acid sequence: CASSIRSGQQETQYF. The gene calls are TRBV5-1 and TRBJ2-5; a weak D match, TRBD1 (6 bases). The CDR3 loop spans 15 amino acids. Per the germline V gene, CDR1 is SGHRS and CDR2 is YFSETQ. V lost 4 bases and J 2 bases, leaving 15 bases between the germline ends. The complete variable domain, with remaining parts taken from reference TRBV5-1 and TRBJ2-5, reads KAGVTQTPRYLIKTRGQQVTLSCSPISGHRSVSWYQQTPGQGLQFLFEYFSETQRNKGNFPGRFSGRQFSNSRSEMNVSTLELGDSALYLCASSIRSGQQETQYFGPGTRLLVL.

The chain has TRBV28 and TRBJ2-3; D unclear. V lost 7 bases and J lost 6, with 8 bases in between. This CDR3 region has 11 residues. Germline V gene sequence: CDR1 MDHEN, CDR2 SYDVKM. This CDR3 is CASTTADTQYF. As DNA, the CDR3 is TGTGCCAGCACTACCGCGGATACGCAGTATTTT. Full variable domain (outside the CDR3, taken from reference TRBV28 and TRBJ2-3): DVKVTQSSRYLVKRTGEKVFLECVQDMDHENMFWYRQDPGLGLRLIYFSYDVKMKEKGDIPEGYSVSREKKERFSLILESASTNQTSMYLCASTTADTQYFGPGTRLTVL.

In this sample, this clone turned up a few times. The sample carries other DNA sequences with the same CDR3. The chain recombines TRBV5-4 with TRBJ2-4, with D possibly matching TRBD1 (5 bases). The V gene lost 3 bases and the J gene lost 5 bases, with 9 bases spanning the gap. The CDR3 length is 13 residues. Per the germline V gene, CDR1 is SGHNT and CDR2 is YYREEE (reference sequence). DNA for the CDR3: TGTGCCAGCAGCTCAGACAGAGAAAACATTCAGTACTTC. It translates to CASSSDRENIQYF.

The gene calls are TRBV6-5 and TRBJ1-1; TRBD1 is a possible D gene (5 bases). The germline V gene encodes CDR1 MNHEY and CDR2 SVGAGI. With 6 bases removed from V and 3 bases from J, the gap between germline ends came to 11 bases. This CDR3 has 13 residues. The CDR3 loop is CASRPGRDTEAFF. The CDR3 nucleotides are TGTGCCAGCAGGCCAGGCAGGGACACTGAAGCTTTCTTT.

The chain employs TRBV3-1 (or the pseudogene TRBV3-2) and TRBJ1-2, with D possibly matching TRBD1 (5 bases). Trimming took off 1 base at V and 5 bases at J, with 11 bases between the two ends. The CDR3 is 14 amino acids. Germline V gene sequence: CDR1 LGHDT, CDR2 YNNKEL (reference sequence). CDR3 in amino acids: CASSQGTKGYGYTF. The CDR3, as DNA: TGTGCCAGCAGCCAAGGGACAAAGGGGTATGGCTACACCTTC.

The chain recombines TRBV5-5 with TRBJ2-3; tentative D call: TRBD1 (5 bases). Germline V gene sequence: CDR1 SGHKS, CDR2 YYEKEE (reference sequence). The CDR3 runs 13 residues. Trimming shortened V by 4 bases and J by 2 bases, and 8 bases separated the two germline ends. CDR3 in DNA: TGTGCCAGCAGCCGACAGACCACAGATACGCAGTATTTT. Its translation is CASSRQTTDTQYF.

V is TRBV5-1 and J is TRBJ1-4, with a weak D call TRBD1 (5 bases). CDR1 is SGHRS and CDR2 is YFSETQ in the germline V gene. Deletions cut 3 bases from V and 0 bases from J, with 12 bases between. The CDR3 covers 16 residues. The CDR3 bases are TGCGCCAGCAGCTGGGGGGAGGTAGCAACTAATGAAAAACTGTTTTTT. As protein: CASSWGEVATNEKLFF.

The rearrangement joins TRBV7-6 to TRBJ1-1; D is perhaps TRBD1 (5 bases). The V and J ends lost 4 bases and 0 bases respectively, with 12 bases between them. CDR3 length: 15 amino acids. CDR1 and CDR2 (germline): SGHVS, FNYEAQ. CDR3 loop: CASSSQAGVNTEAFF. DNA of the CDR3: TGTGCCAGCAGCTCACAGGCGGGGGTGAACACTGAAGCTTTCTTT.

This clone was seen once. The rearrangement links TRBV11-3 to TRBJ2-7; 9 nucleotides agree with TRBD1. The junction had 15 bases not matched to a gene; V was cut back by 10 bases and J by 5 bases. CDR1 and CDR2 (germline): SGHNT, YENEEA. This CDR3 has 15 residues. The CDR3 DNA reads TGTGCCACCGGAAAGAGGGGGACAGGGAGACACGAGCAGTACTTC. Translating it yields CATGKRGTGRHEQYF.

CDR3: CASSPRLADQETQYF. In DNA, the CDR3 is TGTGCCAGCTCACCACGTCTAGCGGACCAAGAGACCCAGTACTTC. The V and J genes are TRBV18 and TRBJ2-5; 7 bases match TRBD2. The germline V gene encodes CDR1 KGHSH and CDR2 LQKENI. The CDR3 totals 15 residues. V was pared by 1 base and J by 0 bases, with 2 bases of the junction left unmatched. The full variable domain, rest sourced from reference TRBV18 and TRBJ2-5, is NAGVMQNPRHLVRRRGQEARLRCSPMKGHSHVYWYRQLPEEGLKFMVYLQKENIIDESGMPKERFSAEFPKEGPSILRIQQVVRGDSAAYFCASSPRLADQETQYFGPGTRLLVL.

The chain recombines TRBV7-9 with TRBJ2-1; 10 bases line up with TRBD2. CDR1 and CDR2 from the germline V gene are SEHNR and FQNEAQ (reference sequence). V trimming: 4 bases; J trimming: 6 bases; junction bases outside the gene matches: 12. This CDR3 has 17 residues. Here the CDR3 DNA reads TGTGCCAGCAGCTCAAACTTAGCGGGGGGCTTTTTCAATGAGCAGTTCTTC. Its translation is CASSSNLAGGFFNEQFF.

V usage is TRBV11-2 and J usage is TRBJ2-5, with D possibly being TRBD2 (5 bases). V was shortened by 6 bases and J by 5 bases, with 16 bases between the two germline ends. In germline, CDR1 is SGHAT, CDR2 FQNNGV. This CDR3 region has 14 residues. The CDR3 spells CASRQPGIGETQYF. The CDR3 region has the DNA TGTGCCAGCAGACAACCGGGGATAGGGGAGACCCAGTACTTC.

This clone came up once. The chain links TRBV24-1 to TRBJ2-7; TRBD1 aligns across 9 bases. The CDR3 consists of 15 residues. V shed 4 bases and J 2 bases; nucleotides not matched to a gene: 5. Germline CDR1 reads KGHDR; CDR2 reads SFDVKD. CDR3 in DNA: TGTGCCACCAGTGAAGCCGGGACAGGGACCTACGAGCAGTACTTC. It specifies CATSEAGTGTYEQYF.

The chain combines TRBV25-1 with TRBJ2-2; weak D call: TRBD2 (6 bases). This CDR3 region has 11 residues. V gave up 9 bases and J gave up 6 bases, with 8 bases separating them. Germline assignment: CDR1 MGHDK and CDR2 SYGVNS. CDR3 nucleotides: TGTGCCAGTAGGAGGGCCGGGGAGCTGTTTTTT. Its protein product is CASRRAGELFF.

V and J are TRBV19 and TRBJ2-7; 11 bases align to TRBD1. Germline CDR1 and CDR2: LNHDA and SQIVND (reference sequence). With 3 bases clipped from V and 6 bases from J, the junction kept 1 base outside the gene matches. The CDR3 sequence is 13 residues long. For the CDR3, the DNA is TGTGCCAGTAGTATGGGGACAGGGGGCGAGCAGTACTTC. This translates into CASSMGTGGEQYF.

This rearrangement joins TRBV6-5 to TRBJ2-6; TRBD1 aligns across 7 bases. Losses at the gene ends were 6 bases for V and 5 bases for J; bases not matched to a gene: 4. This CDR3 is built from 14 residues. CDR1 is MNHEY, CDR2 SVGAGI, per germline. The CDR3 DNA reads as TGTGCCAGCAGCCAGGGGGTCTGGGCCAACGTCCTGACTTTC. Its translation: CASSQGVWANVLTF.